This T cell receptor beta chain emerged from a study of identical twins listed by TCRdb under 2016. Background on the whole study: The study deep-sequenced TCR alpha and beta repertoires from monozygotic twins, unrelated adults of various ages and cord blood to test whether fetal clonotypes persist. To rule out contamination, the twin experiments were replicated at different times with different library preparation protocols. Overall results and qualifications from the work: Invariant T cells such as MAIT and iNKT could partly confound zero-insertion analyses, although diverse VJ usage argued against such confounding for most clonotypes. Out-of-frame TCR alpha sequences shared between twins showed an excess of low generation-probability sequences compared with coincidental sharing between unrelated individuals. Conclusions relied on cross-sectional statistical analysis, since the same donors could not be followed over many years. The excess sharing between twins in beta out-of-frame sequences was weaker because fewer shared sequences reduced the signal-to-noise ratio. Recombination models systematically underestimated out-of-frame TCR alpha sharing in monozygotic twins but agreed with sharing between unrelated individuals. Abundant cord blood beta clonotypes had fewer insertions, young adult naive repertoires showed a similar but weaker trend, and memory repertoires showed no such trend.

The V end loses 0 bases and the J end loses 3 bases, and a stretch of 9 bases separates them. The germline V gene encodes CDR1 LNHNV and CDR2 YYDKDF (reference sequence). The CDR3, cysteine through phenylalanine, is 15 amino acids long. Only the CDR3 portion is preserved as DNA: 45 bases, with reading frame beginning at the first base. The library was prepared using 5' RACE. Sequenced using an Illumina HiSeq 2000. A universal primer binding site was introduced by template switching, and a unique molecular identifier was present in the final cDNA, enabling accurate counting of TCR cDNA molecules. First-strand cDNA for TCR alpha and beta chains was synthesized from specific primers in the conserved constant-segment region. To control for contamination, every cDNA library carried two barcodes: a SMART-Mk sample barcode plus Illumina barcodes. TruSeq adapter sequences, together with Illumina sample barcodes, were added in two successive PCR steps. The Illumina HiSeq platform was used with custom primers to sequence TCR alpha and beta cDNA libraries. The study's processing was this. Raw reads were processed with MiGEC to extract unique molecular identifiers, and MiXCR was used to determine CDR3 positions. For each individual, recombination models were inferred using an EM algorithm with the repgenHMM and IGoR tools. Shared clonotype analysis was performed with the tcR package in R, normalizing sharing by the product of cloneset sizes. Out-of-frame nonproductive sequences were analyzed to study raw recombination free of thymic and clonal selection effects. The public reads were reprocessed in TCRdb via fastp at Q25 and MiXCR, keeping in-frame beta chains. Here each entry gathers all rows of one CDR3 protein and keeps the most common genes and DNA. The authors' filters were not applied to this entry. Across this sample there are roughly 540,000 distinct CDR3 sequences, with 22% seen only once. The top ten constitute about 0.91% of the sample.

All donors were healthy Caucasians. The twin cohort consisted of three pairs of female monozygotic twins, all aged about 18 to 29 years. CD4+ and CD8+ T cell populations were isolated with positive isolation kits from Invitrogen. This clonotype was seen a handful of times. Its antigen target is currently unknown. There are no base qualities to consult, and no much larger clone falls within one base. This sample also appeared in a second study, on T cells expressing NK-cell markers. As that second study puts it: TCR beta-chain repertoires were profiled in sorted CD3+CD56+NKG2C+, CD3+CD56+NKG2C- and CD3+CD56-NKG2C+ T-cell subsets from several donors. Among the eight sequenced donors, seven were HCMV-seropositive and one was HCMV-seronegative. To restrict sorting to alphabetaTCR-expressing T cells, an anti-gammadeltaTCR antibody was added in several experiments. In six donors, the dominant CD3+CD56+NKG2C+ clonotypes were among the top 10 CD8+ clonotypes and accounted for about 1.0-7.0% of CD8+ T cells. Those dominant clonotypes were again the most abundant among CD3+CD56-NKG2C+ cells in several donors, at about 25-60.1%. It remained unclear whether the expanded NKG2C-expressing T cell clones were specific for HCMV antigens. All eight donors whose samples were sequenced were randomly selected healthy volunteers, three of them men and five women. To determine HCMV serostatus, a commercial ELISA kit was used to detect HCMV-specific IgG in serum. MIGEC was used to demultiplex reads and group the reads by UMI, and MiTCR was used to assemble and quantify clonotypes. To remove erroneous sequences, TCR cDNA sequences were retained only when supported by two or more reads. The tcR package was used for downstream repertoire analysis, with clonotypes matched between fractions based on CDR3 nucleotide sequence plus V segment. VDJmatch was used to annotate antigen specificity against VDJdb, with one amino acid substitution allowed in CDR3.

The receptor chain draws on TRBV15 and TRBJ2-1; there is no confident call for the D gene. The source is a woman under 30 in good health. The source material was CD4+ T cells sorted from blood. The CDR3 reads as follows: CATSRDVARYNEQFF. The nucleotide sequence reads TGTGCCACCAGCAGAGACGTGGCTCGCTACAATGAGCAGTTCTTC.